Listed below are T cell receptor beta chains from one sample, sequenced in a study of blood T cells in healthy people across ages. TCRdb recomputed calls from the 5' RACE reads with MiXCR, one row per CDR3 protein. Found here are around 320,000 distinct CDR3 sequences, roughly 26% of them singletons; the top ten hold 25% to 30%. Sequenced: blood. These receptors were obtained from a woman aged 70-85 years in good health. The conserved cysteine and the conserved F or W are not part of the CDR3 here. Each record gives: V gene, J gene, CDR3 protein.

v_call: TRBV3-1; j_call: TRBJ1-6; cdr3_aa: ASSQGRDNSPLH
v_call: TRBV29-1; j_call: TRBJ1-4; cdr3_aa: SVRQGATTNEKLF
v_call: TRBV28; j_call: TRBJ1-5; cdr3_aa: ASRGGTPSNQPQH
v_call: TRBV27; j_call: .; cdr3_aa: ASSLRRRNEQF
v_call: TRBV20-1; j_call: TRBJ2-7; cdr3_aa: SAMPSGINEQY
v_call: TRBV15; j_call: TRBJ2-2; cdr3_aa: ATSIRDTNTGELF
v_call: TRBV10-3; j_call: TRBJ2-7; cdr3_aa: AISESEGVSYEQY
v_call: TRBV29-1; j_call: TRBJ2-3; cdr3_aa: SVDREGIDTQY
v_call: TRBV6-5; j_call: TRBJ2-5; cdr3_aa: ASSSTGFQETQY
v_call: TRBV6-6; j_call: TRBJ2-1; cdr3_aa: ASSYRDRGLYNEQF
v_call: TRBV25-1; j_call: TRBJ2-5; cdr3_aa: ASSESRPLRGTQY
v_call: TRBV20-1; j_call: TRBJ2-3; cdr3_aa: SAPGGLSTDTQY
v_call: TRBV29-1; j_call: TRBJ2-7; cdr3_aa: SVRVRGRDEQY
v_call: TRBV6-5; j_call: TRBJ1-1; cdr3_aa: ASGREGRAF
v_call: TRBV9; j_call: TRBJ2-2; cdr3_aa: ASSVQGGVTGELF
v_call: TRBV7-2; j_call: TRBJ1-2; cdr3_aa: ASSFLWEPSYGYT